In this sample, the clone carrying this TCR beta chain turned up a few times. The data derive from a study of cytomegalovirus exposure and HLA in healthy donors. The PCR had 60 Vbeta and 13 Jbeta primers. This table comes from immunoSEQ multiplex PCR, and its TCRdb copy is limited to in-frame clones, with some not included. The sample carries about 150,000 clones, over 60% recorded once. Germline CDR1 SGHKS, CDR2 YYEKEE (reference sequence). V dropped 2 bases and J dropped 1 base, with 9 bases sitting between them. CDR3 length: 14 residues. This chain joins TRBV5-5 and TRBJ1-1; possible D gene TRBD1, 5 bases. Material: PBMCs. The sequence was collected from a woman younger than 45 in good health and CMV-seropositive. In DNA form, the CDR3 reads TGTGCCAGCAGCTTTCTGACAGAGAACACTGAAGCTTTCTTT. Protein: CASSFLTENTEAFF.